This T cell receptor (beta chain) was obtained from a study of blood T cell repertoires in COVID-19. Across the whole study: Specimens from acute and convalescent COVID-19 originated in the United States, Italy and Spain.

Original processing notes: Reference gene primer amplification gave estimated nucleated cell counts. Data came from immunoSEQ multiplex PCR; TCRdb stores just in-frame clones and leaves some out. The V and J calls and the clone size are those of that table, but D and trimming were determined from the DNA. This table holds around 150,000 clones, under 90% found once. Germline V gene sequence: CDR1 LNHDA, CDR2 SQIVND (reference sequence). The trim removed 5 bases at V and 6 bases at J, leaving 7 bases unmatched. The CDR3 extends over 14 amino acids. This clone was found many times. Membership in each cohort depended on participant-reported clinical history.

This receptor was taken from a man aged 50 or older who had recovered from COVID-19. Sequencing was carried out using PBMCs or T cells enriched from blood (not recorded which). The chain uses TRBV19 and TRBJ1-5, with 7 positions matching TRBD1. The CDR3 sequence: CASSGARGSQPQHF. CDR3 DNA sequence: TGTGCCAGTAGTGGGGCCAGGGGGAGTCAGCCCCAGCATTTT. Full variable domain (outside the CDR3, taken from reference TRBV19 and TRBJ1-5): DGGITQSPKYLFRKEGQNVTLSCEQNLNHDAMYWYRQDPGQGLRLIYYSQIVNDFQKGDIAEGYSVSREKKESFPLTVTSAQKNPTAFYLCASSGARGSQPQHFGDGTRLSIL.